This T cell receptor beta chain originates from a study of cytomegalovirus exposure and HLA in healthy donors. The repertoire was sequenced with immunoSEQ multiplex PCR; TCRdb's copy has only in-frame clones and lacks some. The table lists about 55,000 clones, more than 80% of them singletons. Germline-derived CDR1 and CDR2 are LNHDA and SQIVND (reference sequence). V was clipped by 3 bases and J by 1 base, with 15 bases between them. This CDR3 contains 16 residues. The sequenced sample was PBMCs. The origin of this receptor is a man aged 18 to 29 in good health and CMV-seronegative. This chain links TRBV19 with TRBJ2-5; possible D gene TRBD2, 5 bases. The CDR3 sequence is CASSMKWAGFQETQYF. CDR3 bases: TGTGCCAGTAGTATGAAGTGGGCGGGTTTCCAAGAGACCCAGTACTTC.